The entry below gives a single TCR beta chain sequence along with its context. The sample originates from a study of blood T cell repertoires in COVID-19. V lost 5 bases and J 1 base, leaving 11 bases between the germline ends. The germline V gene encodes CDR1 LNHDA and CDR2 SQIVND (reference sequence). The CDR3 length is 14 residues. Generated by immunoSEQ multiplex PCR, the TCRdb table keeps only in-frame clones and is missing some. This table has around 42,000 clones, almost 90% appearing once. Material: peripheral blood. The J gene is TRBJ1-1, the V gene TRBV19, with D perhaps TRBD1 (5 bases). The sequence was obtained from a man in his forties or fifties with active COVID-19. In nucleotides, the CDR3 is TGTGCCAGTAGTCGAACCCAGGGGAACACTGAAGCTTTCTTT. Translating gives CASSRTQGNTEAFF.